This entry features one T cell receptor (beta chain) sequence. No antigen is known for it. This entry comes from a study of memory CD4+ T cells and cytomegalovirus serostatus. On the study more broadly: This sample comes from healthy Belgian adults, roughly nine CMV seropositive, approximately 25 seronegative. Study-wide findings and caveats: CMV serostatus prediction reached median AUC roughly 0.95, or 0.91 with US-trained model.

Authors' methods: After removing out-of-frame reads, millions of distinct TCRbeta sequences remained. Profiled with immunoSEQ multiplex PCR; TCRdb holds only in-frame clones, not every one. V, J and clone size were drawn from that table, and D and trimming were deduced from the DNA. The table records around 50,000 clones, 78% of them present only once. Single viable CD3+CD4+CD8-CD45RO+ cells were sorted as the memory CD4+ T cells. The CDR3 totals 16 residues. Germline values: CDR1 MGHRA, CDR2 YSYEKL. V was clipped by 1 base and J by 2 bases, with 14 bases between them. The chain combines TRBV4-1 with TRBJ1-2, with TRBD1 as a possible D gene (5 bases). The specimen was memory CD4+ T cells from blood. The receptor was isolated from an adult in good health and CMV-seronegative. The DNA for the CDR3 is TGCGCCAGCAGCCAAGTTGGCAGGACAAGAAACTATGGCTACACCTTC. Its translation is CASSQVGRTRNYGYTF.